This TCR beta chain emerged from a study of PD-1 blockade in classical Hodgkin lymphoma. Patients all relapsed after autologous stem cell transplantation, and there was variation in brentuximab vedotin exposure. The V gene lost 2 bases and the J gene lost 1 base, with 3 bases spanning the gap. Germline CDR1 reads KGHSH; CDR2 reads LQKENI. The CDR3 is 13 amino acids. Whole-study findings and limits: With CD4+ cells, TCR diversity rose significantly by C4D1, but not with CD8+ cells. Complete responders had baseline diversity similar to newly diagnosed patients. Diminished baseline TCR diversity has been reported in newly diagnosed patients relative to healthy donors. Patients with an early start, nivolumab under 1 year after ASCT, were excluded.

Clones were sequenced by immunoSEQ multiplex PCR, and TCRdb holds only the in-frame ones, with some missing. The sample records more than 50,000 clones, 90% being singletons. About this clone: Its antigen is still unknown.

The V call is TRBV18, the J call TRBJ1-5; D is unresolved. This sequence was found in a human donor with classical Hodgkin lymphoma. The input for sequencing was peripheral blood mononuclear cells (PBMCs), taken at baseline. CDR3 region: CASSPSSNQPQHF. In nucleotides, the CDR3 is TGTGCCAGCTCACCATCGAGCAATCAGCCCCAGCATTTT.